The next 10 T cell receptor beta chains were all read from a single sample in a study. TCRdb passed the RT-PCR reads through MiXCR, listing each CDR3 protein once. The data show about 680,000 distinct CDR3 sequences, with 12% to 15% seen just once and roughly 3.9% held by the top ten. The sample was memory CD4+ T cells from blood. These receptors were obtained from a female donor in good health, serving as a healthy control.

This clonotype was seen a handful of times. The chain couples TRBV20-1 to TRBJ1-1; 9 bases agree with TRBD1. The CDR3 consists of 17 residues. After removal of 0 bases from V and 0 bases from J, the junction contained 8 bases not matched to a gene. Germline V gene lookup returns CDR1 DFQATT and CDR2 SNEGSKA (reference sequence). CDR3 in DNA: TGCAGTGCTAGAGACCGGGACAGGGTTATCATGAACACTGAAGCTTTCTTT. It specifies CSARDRDRVIMNTEAFF.

This clonotype was picked up one time. The gene calls are TRBV10-3 and TRBJ2-5; D is undetermined. From germline, CDR1 is ENHRY and CDR2 SYGVKD. This CDR3 comprises 10 residues. CDR3 nucleotide sequence: TGTGCTTCGTGCCAAGAGACCCAGTACTTC. Translation gives CASCQETQYF.

This sequence joins TRBV18 and TRBJ1-5; D gene ambiguous. The CDR3 extends over 16 amino acids. V gave up 2 bases and J gave up 0 bases, with 11 bases separating them. The germline CDR1 and CDR2 sequences are KGHSH and LQKENI. For the CDR3, the DNA is TGTGCCAGCTCACCAGGCGGAGTTAATAGCAATCAGCCCCAGCATTTT. This translates into CASSPGGVNSNQPQHF.

This clonotype showed up many times. The CDR3 nucleotides are TGCGCCAGCTATCTGGCAGGGGGCACAGATACGCAGTATTTT. Protein product: CASYLAGGTDTQYF. The rearrangement links TRBV5-1 to TRBJ2-3, with TRBD1 as a possible D gene (6 bases). Trimming took 7 bases from V and 1 from J, leaving 13 bases between them. CDR1 is SGHRS, CDR2 YFSETQ, per germline. The CDR3 length is 14 residues.

V is TRBV4-2 and J is TRBJ1-6; unclear D gene. Germline loops: CDR1 LGHNA, CDR2 YNFKEQ. The V gene lost 0 bases and the J gene lost 0 bases, with 6 bases spanning the gap. The CDR3 spans 16 residues. For the CDR3, the DNA is TGTGCCAGCAGCCAAGACTATAGCTCCTATAATTCACCCCTCCACTTT. This translates into CASSQDYSSYNSPLHF.

J is TRBJ2-5 and V is TRBV7-2; 8 bases match TRBD1. CDR1 SGHTA and CDR2 FQGNSA come from the germline V gene. The CDR3 has 15 residues. The V gene end was trimmed by 7 bases and the J gene end by 2 bases; junction bases not matched to a gene: 9. The CDR3 here is CASNHGQGIQETQYF. The DNA for the CDR3 is TGTGCCAGCAACCACGGACAGGGCATACAAGAGACCCAGTACTTC.

The rearrangement joins TRBV4-3 to TRBJ2-1; 9 positions agree with TRBD2. Trimming at V came to 0 bases and at J to 7 bases, leaving 19 bases not matched to a gene. From germline, CDR1 is LGHNA and CDR2 YSLEER. The length of the CDR3 is 20 residues. The CDR3 loop reads CASSQDRRALRASGMNEQFF. CDR3 nucleotide sequence: TGCGCCAGCAGCCAAGATAGAAGGGCCCTTCGGGCTAGCGGGATGAATGAGCAGTTCTTC.

This chain uses TRBV9 with TRBJ2-7, with D unclear. Germline CDR1 and CDR2: SGDLS and YYNGEE. Trimming left V 0 bases short and J 7 bases short, with 11 bases between. The CDR3 spans 13 residues. The CDR3 coding sequence is TGTGCCAGCAGCGTAGAGATTGCAAGGGAGCAGTACTTC. Translating gives CASSVEIAREQYF.

J is TRBJ2-3 and V is TRBV4-3; 10 positions match TRBD2. The ends lost 4 bases at V and 4 bases at J; junction bases unmatched: 2. Germline V lookup: CDR1 LGHNA, CDR2 YSLEER. The CDR3 extends over 14 amino acids. CDR3 loop: CASSRAGGADTQYF. CDR3 nucleotides: TGCGCCAGCAGCCGAGCGGGGGGGGCAGATACGCAGTATTTT.

This clonotype was recorded a few times. The J gene is TRBJ2-7, the V gene TRBV20-1; D may be TRBD2 (6 bases). This CDR3 is 15 amino acids long. Germline V gene sequence: CDR1 DFQATT, CDR2 SNEGSKA (reference sequence). V was cut by 5 bases and J by 1 base, with 18 bases left in between. The CDR3 sequence: CSAHSALAKSYEQYF. The CDR3 nucleotides are TGCAGTGCTCACTCGGCTCTAGCGAAATCCTACGAGCAGTACTTC.